The rows below give T cell receptor beta chains drawn from one sample of a study of OX40 agonist ivuxolimab in advanced cancers. Clones were read by immunoSEQ multiplex PCR, and TCRdb kept only the in-frame ones, dropping some. The table records 95,000 or so clones, around 90% of them present only once. Sample: CD4+ or CD8+ T cells sorted from blood, taken in a trial of the OX40 agonist ivuxolimab. Receptors were obtained from an adult with an advanced solid tumor such as melanoma, head and neck, liver or kidney cancer. Both conserved end residues are part of each CDR3. Each record gives: J gene, D gene, V gene, CDR3 length, clone size, CDR3 DNA, CDR3 protein. D genes are given only for firm matches. A clone size is listed for some rows: how often the clone was seen (once, few, many), or a class if it is expanded.

J gene: TRBJ2-3
D gene: NA
V gene: TRBV30
CDR3 length: 13
clone size: few
CDR3 DNA: TGTGCCTGGAGTGAAAATAGGAGGCGGCCTCGGTATTTT
CDR3 protein: CAWSENRRRPRYF

J gene: TRBJ1-1
D gene: NA
V gene: TRBV7-2
CDR3 length: 13
clone size: NA
CDR3 DNA: TGTGCCAGCAGAAGATTGATGAACACTGAAGCTTTCTTT
CDR3 protein: CASRRLMNTEAFF

J gene: TRBJ2-3
D gene: NA
V gene: TRBV11-2
CDR3 length: 15
clone size: once
CDR3 DNA: TGTGCCAGCAGCTTAGGTACAGTTGTGGGAGATACGCAGTATTTT
CDR3 protein: CASSLGTVVGDTQYF

J gene: TRBJ2-7
D gene: TRBD1
V gene: TRBV4-2
CDR3 length: 16
clone size: NA
CDR3 DNA: TGTGCCAGCAGCCTCTATACCGGGACAGTTCCCTACGAGCAGTACTTC
CDR3 protein: CASSLYTGTVPYEQYF

J gene: TRBJ2-3
D gene: NA
V gene: TRBV5-4
CDR3 length: 15
clone size: NA
CDR3 DNA: TGTGCCAGCAGCTTGTTTACGGCTAGCACAGATACGCAGTATTTT
CDR3 protein: CASSLFTASTDTQYF

J gene: TRBJ2-6
D gene: TRBD2
V gene: TRBV2
CDR3 length: 15
clone size: NA
CDR3 DNA: TGTGCCAGCAGGAGAGCGGGGACTGGGGCCAACGTCCTGACTTTC
CDR3 protein: CASRRAGTGANVLTF

J gene: TRBJ1-1
D gene: NA
V gene: TRBV20-1
CDR3 length: 11
clone size: NA
CDR3 DNA: TGCAGTGCTAACCTCGGGAGAAAAGCTTTCTTT
CDR3 protein: CSANLGRKAFF

J gene: TRBJ1-1
D gene: NA
V gene: TRBV18
CDR3 length: 13
clone size: NA
CDR3 DNA: TGTGCCAGCTCAGACTCTCCGAACACTGAAGCTTTCTTT
CDR3 protein: CASSDSPNTEAFF

J gene: TRBJ2-7
D gene: NA
V gene: TRBV5-6
CDR3 length: 11
clone size: NA
CDR3 DNA: TGTGCCAGCAGCTTGACCTACGAGCAGTACTTC
CDR3 protein: CASSLTYEQYF

J gene: TRBJ1-2
D gene: NA
V gene: TRBV10-2
CDR3 length: 14
clone size: NA
CDR3 DNA: TGCGCCAGCAGTGCCGGGTCTTTAAGCGATGGCTACACCTTC
CDR3 protein: CASSAGSLSDGYTF

J gene: TRBJ2-7
D gene: NA
V gene: TRBV27
CDR3 length: 14
clone size: NA
CDR3 DNA: TGTGCCAGCAGTGTCTACGACTCGAGCTACGAGCAGTACTTC
CDR3 protein: CASSVYDSSYEQYF

J gene: TRBJ1-3
D gene: NA
V gene: TRBV6-6
CDR3 length: 11
clone size: NA
CDR3 DNA: TGTGCCAGCAGTCGGGGAAACACCATATATTTT
CDR3 protein: CASSRGNTIYF

J gene: TRBJ2-5
D gene: TRBD2
V gene: TRBV15
CDR3 length: 18
clone size: NA
CDR3 DNA: TGTGCCACCAGCAGAGAGTTGATGACTAGCGGGGGGCAGGAGACCCAGTACTTC
CDR3 protein: CATSRELMTSGGQETQYF

J gene: TRBJ1-2
D gene: TRBD1
V gene: TRBV4-1
CDR3 length: 15
clone size: NA
CDR3 DNA: TGCGCCAGCAGCCAATCTACCGGGACAGGGGGCGGCTACACCTTC
CDR3 protein: CASSQSTGTGGGYTF

J gene: TRBJ2-7
D gene: TRBD1
V gene: TRBV6-7
CDR3 length: 16
clone size: NA
CDR3 DNA: TGTGCCAGCAGTAGCCCCCGGGACAGGAGCTCCTACGAGCAGTACTTC
CDR3 protein: CASSSPRDRSSYEQYF

J gene: TRBJ1-1
D gene: NA
V gene: TRBV30
CDR3 length: 12
clone size: NA
CDR3 DNA: TGTGCCTGGAGACGAGGGACAACTGAAGCTTTCTTT
CDR3 protein: CAWRRGTTEAFF

J gene: TRBJ2-1
D gene: NA
V gene: TRBV4-1
CDR3 length: 16
clone size: NA
CDR3 DNA: TGCGCCAGCAGCCCGGGTCTCACGAGCTCCTACAATGAGCAGTTCTTC
CDR3 protein: CASSPGLTSSYNEQFF

J gene: TRBJ1-2
D gene: TRBD1
V gene: TRBV30
CDR3 length: 12
clone size: NA
CDR3 DNA: TGTGCCTGGACCGGGACAGGGCATGGCTACACCTTC
CDR3 protein: CAWTGTGHGYTF

J gene: TRBJ2-2
D gene: TRBD1
V gene: TRBV10-3
CDR3 length: 15
clone size: NA
CDR3 DNA: TGTGCCATCAGTGACGGCAGGGGGCGGGCCGGGGAGCTGTTTTTT
CDR3 protein: CAISDGRGRAGELFF

J gene: TRBJ1-4
D gene: TRBD1
V gene: TRBV7-8
CDR3 length: 14
clone size: NA
CDR3 DNA: TGTGCCAGCAGCGGGGCAGGGGGAGGTGAAAAACTGTTTTTT
CDR3 protein: CASSGAGGGEKLFF

J gene: TRBJ2-1
D gene: NA
V gene: TRBV6-5
CDR3 length: 14
clone size: NA
CDR3 DNA: TGTGCCAGCAGTTACTCGAAGTTGGTCAATGAGCAGTTCTTC
CDR3 protein: CASSYSKLVNEQFF

J gene: TRBJ1-2
D gene: NA
V gene: TRBV6-5
CDR3 length: 15
clone size: NA
CDR3 DNA: TGTGCCAGCAGCCCTTTACAGGGAGTAGTCTATGGCTACACCTTC
CDR3 protein: CASSPLQGVVYGYTF

J gene: TRBJ1-1
D gene: NA
V gene: TRBV2
CDR3 length: 12
clone size: NA
CDR3 DNA: TGTGCCAGCAGTCAGGGGAGGGCTGAAGCTTTCTTT
CDR3 protein: CASSQGRAEAFF

J gene: TRBJ2-3
D gene: TRBD1
V gene: TRBV23-1
CDR3 length: 17
clone size: NA
CDR3 DNA: TGCGCCAGCAGTCAGCTCGACAGGGCCACGAGAATAGATACGCAGTATTTT
CDR3 protein: CASSQLDRATRIDTQYF

J gene: TRBJ1-1
D gene: NA
V gene: TRBV5-4
CDR3 length: 13
clone size: NA
CDR3 DNA: TGTGCCAGCAGTCTTTTGGGGGGAACTGAAGCTTTCTTT
CDR3 protein: CASSLLGGTEAFF

J gene: TRBJ2-3
D gene: TRBD1
V gene: TRBV6-5
CDR3 length: 15
clone size: once
CDR3 DNA: TGTGCCAGCAGGATACAGGGGGCAGGAGCAGATACGCAGTATTTT
CDR3 protein: CASRIQGAGADTQYF

J gene: TRBJ2-3
D gene: NA
V gene: TRBV27
CDR3 length: 13
clone size: NA
CDR3 DNA: TGTGCCAGCAGTTTATCCGGACGTGGTACGCAGTATTTT
CDR3 protein: CASSLSGRGTQYF

J gene: TRBJ2-7
D gene: TRBD1
V gene: TRBV6-1
CDR3 length: 14
clone size: NA
CDR3 DNA: TGTGCCAGCCGCCCAGGGACAGGGACCAACGAGCAGTACTTC
CDR3 protein: CASRPGTGTNEQYF

J gene: TRBJ2-7
D gene: NA
V gene: TRBV5-1
CDR3 length: 16
clone size: NA
CDR3 DNA: TGCGCCAGCAGCTTGGGTGGCGGGACAAGCTCCTACGAGCAGTACTTC
CDR3 protein: CASSLGGGTSSYEQYF

J gene: TRBJ2-1
D gene: TRBD2
V gene: TRBV7-9
CDR3 length: 15
clone size: once
CDR3 DNA: TGTGCCACCACGATCCTAGCGGGGGGTAGGAATGAGCAGTTCTTC
CDR3 protein: CATTILAGGRNEQFF

J gene: TRBJ2-3
D gene: TRBD2
V gene: TRBV28
CDR3 length: 18
clone size: NA
CDR3 DNA: TGTGCCAGCAGTTCGATCTTGGTTAGCGGGATTCGCACAGATACGCAGTATTTT
CDR3 protein: CASSSILVSGIRTDTQYF

J gene: TRBJ2-3
D gene: NA
V gene: TRBV19
CDR3 length: 14
clone size: NA
CDR3 DNA: TGTGCCAGTAGTAACAGGGTTGTCCCAGATACGCAGTATTTT
CDR3 protein: CASSNRVVPDTQYF

J gene: TRBJ2-7
D gene: TRBD1
V gene: TRBV15
CDR3 length: 19
clone size: NA
CDR3 DNA: TGTGCCACCAGCAGAGATCTGATGGCGGTGACAGGGGGCTTCCACGAGCAGTACTTC
CDR3 protein: CATSRDLMAVTGGFHEQYF

J gene: TRBJ2-7
D gene: NA
V gene: TRBV11-3
CDR3 length: 14
clone size: NA
CDR3 DNA: TGTGCCAGCAGCATACAGAGTTCTTCCTACGAGCAGTACTTC
CDR3 protein: CASSIQSSSYEQYF

J gene: TRBJ1-1
D gene: NA
V gene: TRBV6-5
CDR3 length: 12
clone size: NA
CDR3 DNA: TGTGCCAGCAGTTTCAGGGTCACTGAAGCTTTCTTT
CDR3 protein: CASSFRVTEAFF

J gene: TRBJ2-7
D gene: NA
V gene: TRBV5-1
CDR3 length: 14
clone size: NA
CDR3 DNA: TGCGCCAGCAGCTTGGACGGCGGCTCCTACGAGCAGTACTTC
CDR3 protein: CASSLDGGSYEQYF

J gene: TRBJ1-2
D gene: TRBD1
V gene: TRBV5-1
CDR3 length: 13
clone size: NA
CDR3 DNA: TGCGCCAGCAGCTGGGACAGGGATTATGGCTACACCTTC
CDR3 protein: CASSWDRDYGYTF

J gene: TRBJ1-2
D gene: TRBD1
V gene: TRBV4-1
CDR3 length: 17
clone size: NA
CDR3 DNA: TGCGCCAGCAGCCAAGATCGGGCAGGGGGCACTAACTATGGCTACACCTTC
CDR3 protein: CASSQDRAGGTNYGYTF

J gene: TRBJ2-1
D gene: TRBD2
V gene: TRBV14
CDR3 length: 19
clone size: NA
CDR3 DNA: TGTGCCAGCAGCCAAGGGCCAGCGGGAGGATTTCTGGCCTACAATGAGCAGTTCTTC
CDR3 protein: CASSQGPAGGFLAYNEQFF

J gene: TRBJ2-7
D gene: TRBD1
V gene: TRBV5-8
CDR3 length: 15
clone size: NA
CDR3 DNA: TGTGCCAGCAGCACCACCGGGACAGGACTCTACGAGCAGTACTTC
CDR3 protein: CASSTTGTGLYEQYF

J gene: TRBJ1-2
D gene: NA
V gene: TRBV2
CDR3 length: 15
clone size: NA
CDR3 DNA: TGTGCCAGCAGGATTGGGGCAGGAGCTAACTATGGCTACACCTTC
CDR3 protein: CASRIGAGANYGYTF

J gene: TRBJ1-1
D gene: NA
V gene: TRBV29-1
CDR3 length: 11
clone size: few
CDR3 DNA: TGCAGCGTTGGCGGGGGGACTGAAGCTTTCTTT
CDR3 protein: CSVGGGTEAFF

J gene: TRBJ1-5
D gene: NA
V gene: TRBV30
CDR3 length: 14
clone size: once
CDR3 DNA: TGTGCCTGGAGCCTAGGGTCGGAAAATCAGCCCCAGCATTTT
CDR3 protein: CAWSLGSENQPQHF

J gene: TRBJ1-1
D gene: TRBD1
V gene: TRBV7-9
CDR3 length: 15
clone size: once
CDR3 DNA: TGTGCCAGCAGCCCTGGCGGACAGGGGTTAACTGAAGCTTTCTTT
CDR3 protein: CASSPGGQGLTEAFF

J gene: TRBJ2-7
D gene: NA
V gene: TRBV5-1
CDR3 length: 15
clone size: NA
CDR3 DNA: TGCGCCAGCAGCTTGGTCACTAGCCCTCCGGACGAGCAGTACTTC
CDR3 protein: CASSLVTSPPDEQYF

J gene: TRBJ1-6
D gene: TRBD1
V gene: TRBV5-5
CDR3 length: 14
clone size: NA
CDR3 DNA: TGTGCCAGCAGCCCCCCGGGACAGAATTCACCCCTCCACTTT
CDR3 protein: CASSPPGQNSPLHF

J gene: TRBJ2-7
D gene: NA
V gene: TRBV6-5
CDR3 length: 15
clone size: NA
CDR3 DNA: TGTGCCAGCAGAGCCTACCCCGGGACGGGGTACGAGCAGTACTTC
CDR3 protein: CASRAYPGTGYEQYF

J gene: TRBJ1-2
D gene: NA
V gene: TRBV6-1
CDR3 length: 14
clone size: NA
CDR3 DNA: TGTGCCAGCAGGGACGGGCAGGGAGACTATGGCTACACCTTC
CDR3 protein: CASRDGQGDYGYTF

J gene: TRBJ2-1
D gene: NA
V gene: TRBV2
CDR3 length: 16
clone size: NA
CDR3 DNA: TGTGCCAGGGAAAAAGATAGGGTAGCGGACAACAATGAGCAGTTCTTC
CDR3 protein: CAREKDRVADNNEQFF

J gene: TRBJ2-7
D gene: NA
V gene: TRBV5-6
CDR3 length: 15
clone size: NA
CDR3 DNA: TGTGCCAGCAGCTCCCGTGGGCCCCTCTCCTACGAGCAGTACTTC
CDR3 protein: CASSSRGPLSYEQYF

J gene: TRBJ2-7
D gene: NA
V gene: TRBV10-3
CDR3 length: 14
clone size: few
CDR3 DNA: TGTGCCATCAGCCCCGACAGCTACTCCTACGAGCAGTACTTC
CDR3 protein: CAISPDSYSYEQYF

J gene: TRBJ2-7
D gene: TRBD2
V gene: TRBV7-6
CDR3 length: 15
clone size: NA
CDR3 DNA: TGTGCCAGCAGATACCGGGACTATTCCCTCTACGAGCAGTACTTC
CDR3 protein: CASRYRDYSLYEQYF